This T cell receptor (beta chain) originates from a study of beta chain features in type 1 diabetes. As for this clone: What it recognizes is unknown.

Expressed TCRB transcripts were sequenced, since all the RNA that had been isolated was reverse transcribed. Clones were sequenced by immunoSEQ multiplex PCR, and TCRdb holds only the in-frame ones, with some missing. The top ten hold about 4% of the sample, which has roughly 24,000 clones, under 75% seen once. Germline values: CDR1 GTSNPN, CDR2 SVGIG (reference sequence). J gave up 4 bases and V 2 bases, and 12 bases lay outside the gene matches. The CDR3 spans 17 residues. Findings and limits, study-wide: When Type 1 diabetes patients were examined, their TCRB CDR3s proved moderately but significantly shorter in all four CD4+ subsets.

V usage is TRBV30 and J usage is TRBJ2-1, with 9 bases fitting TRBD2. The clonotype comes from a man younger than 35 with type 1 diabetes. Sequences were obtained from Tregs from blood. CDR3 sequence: CAWSLGRREGLYNEQFF. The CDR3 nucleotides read TGTGCCTGGAGTCTTGGCCGGCGGGAGGGCCTATACAATGAGCAGTTCTTC.